The 7 T cell receptor beta chains in this list originate from one sample, sequenced in a study of T cells after yellow fever vaccination (dated by TCRdb to 2018 to 2020). The sample's treatment or condition, from its label and the paper: live attenuated yellow fever vaccine strain. The library came from 5' RACE. Sequencer: Illumina HiSeq 2500. Through fastp at Q25 and MiXCR, TCRdb rebuilt clones from the public reads, retaining in-frame beta chains. Every distinct CDR3 protein forms one entry, paired with its most common genes and DNA. The sample table lists some 96,000 distinct CDR3 sequences, around 9.8% of them with a count of one. Roughly 15% of the sample is in the top ten clones. Here the sequenced sample was CD8+ T cells not binding an NS4B(214-222) dextramer, sorted from PBMCs, taken roughly 15 days after the first yellow fever vaccination. The sample's cell subset or site, from its label and the paper: NS4B epitope dextramer-negative CD8 T cells. The source of these receptors is a man aged 18-30 years who received the YFV17D yellow fever vaccine.

This chain connects TRBV29-1 to TRBJ2-5; 8 nucleotides agree with TRBD2. From germline, CDR1 is SQVTM and CDR2 ANQGSEA. V lost 7 bases and J lost 0; bases outside the gene matches: 4. The CDR3 extends over 13 amino acids. DNA for the CDR3: TGCAGCGCCAGCGGGGGCGACCAAGAGACCCAGTACTTC. Amino acid sequence: CSASGGDQETQYF. Variable domain in full (rest from reference TRBV29-1 and TRBJ2-5): SAVISQKPSRDICQRGTSLTIQCQVDSQVTMMFWYRQQPGQSLTLIATANQGSEATYESGFVIDKFPISRPNLTFSTLTVSNMSPEDSSIYLCSASGGDQETQYFGPGTRLLVL.

This clonotype was counted between two and nine times. CDR3 amino acids: CASTSFTFGAFF. For the CDR3, the DNA is TGTGCCAGCACAAGCTTTACGTTTGGCGCTTTCTTT. The J gene is TRBJ1-1, the V gene TRBV6-2 or TRBV6-3; D is unclear. This CDR3 contains 12 residues. Germline V gives CDR1 MNHEY, CDR2 SVGEGT. V was clipped by 7 bases and J by 11 bases, with 17 bases between them.

This clonotype occurred a few times. This rearrangement joins TRBV27 to TRBJ2-7; a weak D match, TRBD1 (5 bases). Germline CDR1 is MNHEY and CDR2 is SMNVEV (reference sequence). The CDR3 length is 13 residues. V lost 4 bases and J 1 base, leaving 8 bases between the germline ends. Here the CDR3 DNA reads TGTGCCAGCAGTTATGCAGGGTCCTACGAGCAGTACTTC. Translation gives CASSYAGSYEQYF.

In its sample, this clonotype was seen a few times. The chain is built from TRBV4-1 and TRBJ2-1; possible D gene TRBD1, 5 bases. CDR3 length: 16 amino acids. Germline assignment: CDR1 MGHRA and CDR2 YSYEKL. Between the trimmed V and J ends, which lost 0 bases and 5 bases, there was a span of 14 bases. In nucleotides, the CDR3 is TGCGCCAGCAGCCAAGAACCATGGTCAGGGAACAATGAGCAGTTCTTC. It codes for CASSQEPWSGNNEQFF.

The V and J genes are TRBV15 and TRBJ2-7; D is perhaps TRBD1 (5 bases). Trimming stripped 4 bases from V and 4 bases from J, with 14 bases between. The CDR3 covers 14 residues. Germline V CDR1 and CDR2: LNHNV, YYDKDF (reference sequence). For the CDR3, the DNA is TGTGCCACCAGCATTAAGGGGATACCATACGAGCAGTACTTC. This encodes CATSIKGIPYEQYF.

The chain combines TRBV19 with TRBJ1-1; unclear D gene. CDR1 and CDR2 (germline): LNHDA, SQIVND (reference sequence). The CDR3 is 11 residues long. Trimming pared 10 bases from V and 1 base from J, leaving 7 bases between. The CDR3 loop is CAIRENTEAFF. The CDR3 DNA sequence: TGTGCCATACGTGAGAACACTGAAGCTTTCTTT.

This clonotype was detected a few times. The chain links TRBV20-1 to TRBJ1-2; D is uncertain. This CDR3 is built from 14 residues. The V end was cut by 0 bases, the J end by 3 bases, with 11 bases between. Germline V gene lookup returns CDR1 DFQATT and CDR2 SNEGSKA (reference sequence). The CDR3 nucleotides read TGCAGTGCTAGAGACGCCCCAGCCGACTATGGCTACACCTTC. Translated: CSARDAPADYGYTF.